This entry describes one T cell receptor beta chain. The data belong to a study of CD8+CD57+ T cells in acquired aplastic anemia. The CDR3 length is 11 residues. Trimming left V 5 bases short and J 12 bases short, with 11 bases between. Germline CDR1 is SNHLY and CDR2 is FYNNEI. Genomic DNA templated the TCR beta VDJ and CDR3 profiling. TCRdb redid the calling of the reads with MiXCR, one entry per CDR3 protein. This sample carries 250,000 to 350,000 distinct CDR3 sequences, roughly three fifths of them seen once, and the ten largest clones take roughly 8%. The clonotype comes from a human donor with severe aplastic anemia or a healthy control (not recorded which). The V and J genes are TRBV2 and TRBJ1-3, with D maybe TRBD1 (5 bases). Sequencing input: sorted CD4+, CD8+, or CD8+CD57+ T cells (not recorded which) from PBMCs. DNA of the CDR3: TGTGCCAGCAGTACCGGGACTAGCATATATTTT. Protein sequence: CASSTGTSIYF.